This T cell receptor beta chain was recorded in a study of T cell repertoires in cytomegalovirus infection. About the study: Shared public TCR beta signatures pointed to both CMV infection and a matching HLA type. General study points: Dominating the ex vivo response were HLA-C-restricted CMV-specific TCR beta clonotypes.

This clonotype has a count of ten or more. Its target is not known. Using its own MiXCR run on the reads, TCRdb lists one record per CDR3 protein. In the table there are 200,000 to 300,000 distinct CDR3 sequences, approximately 9.1% of which are singletons. Trimming removed 3 bases from V and 0 bases from J, with 6 bases in between. Germline V gene lookup returns CDR1 SGHTA and CDR2 FQGNSA. The CDR3 extends over 15 amino acids. Material for sequencing was PBMCs. This receptor was taken from a human donor in good health (CMV status not recorded). Some clones in this sample may be carry-over from other donors' samples. The rearrangement links TRBV7-2 to TRBJ1-6; D is uncertain. The CDR3 DNA follows: TGTGCCAGCAGCTTGATGAGCTCCTATAATTCACCCCTCCACTTT. Its translation: CASSLMSSYNSPLHF. The complete variable domain, with remaining parts taken from reference TRBV7-2 and TRBJ1-6, reads GAGVSQSPSNKVTEKGKDVELRCDPISGHTALYWYRQSLGQGLEFLIYFQGNSAPDKSGLPSDRFSAERTGGSVSTLTIQRTQQEDSAVYLCASSLMSSYNSPLHFGNGTRLTVT.